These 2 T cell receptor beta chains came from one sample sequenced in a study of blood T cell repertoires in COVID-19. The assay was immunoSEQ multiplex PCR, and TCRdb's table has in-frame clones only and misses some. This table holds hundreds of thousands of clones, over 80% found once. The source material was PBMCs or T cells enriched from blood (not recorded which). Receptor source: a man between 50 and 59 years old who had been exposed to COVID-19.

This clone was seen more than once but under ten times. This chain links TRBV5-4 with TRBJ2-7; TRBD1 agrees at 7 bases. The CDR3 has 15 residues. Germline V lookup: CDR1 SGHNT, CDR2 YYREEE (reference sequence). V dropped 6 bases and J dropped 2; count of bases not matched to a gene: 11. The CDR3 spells CASTAKRQGAYEQYF. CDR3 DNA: TGTGCCAGCACCGCGAAACGGCAGGGGGCCTACGAGCAGTACTTC.

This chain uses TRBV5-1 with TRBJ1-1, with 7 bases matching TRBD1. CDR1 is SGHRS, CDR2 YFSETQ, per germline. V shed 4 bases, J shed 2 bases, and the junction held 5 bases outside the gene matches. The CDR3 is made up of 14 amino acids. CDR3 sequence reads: CASSARQGNTEAFF. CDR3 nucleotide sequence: TGCGCCAGCAGCGCCAGACAGGGCAACACTGAAGCTTTCTTT. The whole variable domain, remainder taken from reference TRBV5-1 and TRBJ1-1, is KAGVTQTPRYLIKTRGQQVTLSCSPISGHRSVSWYQQTPGQGLQFLFEYFSETQRNKGNFPGRFSGRQFSNSRSEMNVSTLELGDSALYLCASSARQGNTEAFFGQGTRLTVV.